A selection of T cell receptor beta chains follows, all from one sample in a study of beta chain features in type 1 diabetes. Only in-frame clones appear in the TCRdb table, and some are missing; sequencing was by immunoSEQ multiplex PCR. The table lists hundreds of thousands of clones, about 70% of them singletons. The sample consisted of naive CD4+ T cells from blood. The receptors come from a man aged 25-45 years in good health. The CDR3 runs from the conserved cysteine through the conserved F or W. A D gene is named only where the DNA matches it firmly. The listing skips clone size in some rows; elsewhere it reads once, few, many or a size class.

V gene	clone size	J gene	D gene	CDR3 protein	CDR3 DNA
TRBV30	NA	TRBJ2-7	NA	CAWLTTYEQYF	TGTGCCTGGCTGACAACCTACGAGCAGTACTTC
TRBV28	NA	TRBJ1-1	NA	CASRANTEAFF	TGTGCCAGCAGGGCGAACACTGAAGCTTTCTTT
TRBV7-2	NA	TRBJ1-5	NA	CASSLENTKREPQHF	TGTGCCAGCAGCCTAGAGAACACCAAACGTGAGCCCCAGCATTTT
TRBV10-3	NA	TRBJ2-7	NA	CAITGQASYEQYF	TGTGCCATCACTGGGCAGGCCTCCTACGAGCAGTACTTC
TRBV2	NA	TRBJ1-6	NA	CASSVQENSPLHF	TGTGCCAGCAGTGTACAGGAAAATTCACCCCTCCACTTT
TRBV30	NA	TRBJ1-1	NA	CACGRLNTEAFF	TGTGCCTGCGGACGTCTGAACACTGAAGCTTTCTTT
TRBV9	few	TRBJ2-3	NA	CASSVAGGRTDTQYF	TGTGCCAGCAGCGTAGCGGGGGGCCGCACAGATACGCAGTATTTT
TRBV7-2	NA	TRBJ2-5	NA	CAQRQGETQYF	TGTGCCCAGAGGCAGGGAGAGACCCAGTACTTC
TRBV4-1	NA	TRBJ2-1	NA	CASSQRTVSYNEQFF	TGCGCCAGCAGCCAGAGGACGGTCTCCTACAATGAGCAGTTCTTC
TRBV4-3	NA	TRBJ2-3	TRBD2	CASSQDLAASTDTQYF	TGCGCCAGCAGCCAAGACCTAGCGGCCTCCACAGATACGCAGTATTTT
TRBV5-4	NA	TRBJ1-1	NA	CASSAPNTEAFF	TGTGCCAGCAGCGCGCCGAACACTGAAGCTTTCTTT
TRBV29-1	few	TRBJ2-3	NA	CSVFESGLPDTQYF	TGCAGCGTGTTCGAAAGCGGGTTGCCAGATACGCAGTATTTT
TRBV10-3	NA	TRBJ2-7	NA	CATNPQGHNEQYF	TGTGCCACCAATCCGCAGGGGCACAACGAGCAGTACTTC
TRBV29-1	NA	TRBJ2-7	NA	CSADVGGAGQYF	TGCAGCGCCGACGTTGGGGGCGCGGGGCAGTACTTC
TRBV30	NA	TRBJ2-1	NA	CAWGTHLNNEQFF	TGTGCCTGGGGGACACACCTAAACAATGAGCAGTTCTTC
TRBV7-2	NA	TRBJ2-1	TRBD1	CASSLPDRANEQFF	TGTGCCAGCAGCCTACCCGACAGGGCTAATGAGCAGTTCTTC
TRBV29-1	NA	TRBJ2-3	NA	CSVEVIGEDTQYF	TGCAGCGTTGAAGTAATCGGCGAAGATACGCAGTATTTT
TRBV29-1	NA	TRBJ2-1	TRBD2	CSVTPGLAGLEQFF	TGCAGCGTTACTCCGGGACTAGCGGGGCTTGAGCAGTTCTTC
TRBV6-5	NA	TRBJ2-7	NA	CASSPSGTAYEQYF	TGTGCCAGCAGCCCCTCCGGGACTGCATACGAGCAGTACTTC
TRBV29-1	NA	TRBJ2-1	TRBD1	CSVGTGEEEQFF	TGCAGCGTGGGGACAGGGGAGGAGGAGCAGTTCTTC
TRBV25-1	NA	TRBJ2-3	NA	CASSDFTSTDTQYF	TGTGCCAGCAGTGATTTTACTAGCACAGATACGCAGTATTTT
TRBV25-1	NA	TRBJ2-7	TRBD1	CASSADRAKQYF	TGTGCCAGCAGCGCCGACAGGGCGAAGCAGTACTTC
TRBV9	few	TRBJ2-6	NA	CASRATDSGANVLTF	TGTGCCAGCAGAGCGACAGACTCTGGGGCCAACGTCCTGACTTTC
TRBV9	few	TRBJ2-3	NA	CASSVGTDTQYF	TGTGCCAGCAGCGTAGGAACAGATACGCAGTATTTT